The subject of this entry is one T cell receptor (beta chain). Its specificity is not known. The data derive from a study of OX40 agonist ivuxolimab in advanced cancers. Trimming pared 2 bases from V and 0 bases from J, leaving 12 bases between. Germline values: CDR1 SGDLS, CDR2 YYNGEE. The CDR3 sequence is 16 residues long. Baseline, cycle 4 day 1, and cycle 7 day 1 were the blood sampling points. Findings and caveats of the study: At doses 0.1 to 3.0 mg/kg, CD4+ and CD8+ clones expanded.

Assay: immunoSEQ multiplex PCR; the TCRdb copy retains only in-frame clones and omits some. The sample records about 35,000 clones, approximately 90% being singletons. This material consisted of CD4+ or CD8+ T cells sorted from blood, taken in a trial of the OX40 agonist ivuxolimab. The receptor was isolated from an adult with an advanced solid tumor such as melanoma, head and neck, liver or kidney cancer. The V call is TRBV9, the J call TRBJ2-1; D may be TRBD2 (5 bases). The CDR3 reads CASSVVARSSYNEQFF. The CDR3 coding sequence is TGTGCCAGCAGCGTCGTAGCGCGGAGCTCCTACAATGAGCAGTTCTTC.